This T cell receptor (beta chain) stems from a study of T cell changes during pregnancy in multiple sclerosis. This clone was observed a single time. CDR1 is SGHRS and CDR2 is YFSETQ in the germline V gene. The CDR3 is 16 amino acids. The V gene end was trimmed by 1 base and the J gene end by 3 bases; junction bases not matched to a gene: 2. Assay: immunoSEQ multiplex PCR; the TCRdb copy retains only in-frame clones and omits some. The table has fewer than 35,000 clones, around 91% seen once. The receptor comes from a female donor in good health, enrolled as a control in a pregnancy study. The chain joins TRBV5-1 to TRBJ2-1, with 12 bases identical to TRBD2. Sample: CD4+ T cells from peripheral blood mononuclear cells, taken in the third trimester of pregnancy. The CDR3 sequence is CASSLRTSGDYNEQFF. CDR3 in DNA: TGCGCCAGCAGCTTGAGGACTAGCGGGGACTACAATGAGCAGTTCTTC.